What follows is one T cell receptor beta chain and its context. Antigen unknown. The sort gate was single viable CD3+CD4+CD8-CD45RO+ cells for memory CD4+ T cells. Serostatus was set by detecting CMV pp150, pp28, p38, p52 IgG. CD4+ T cells were isolated by positive magnetic selection. This sample is part of a study of memory CD4+ T cells and cytomegalovirus serostatus. Study-level findings and limits: Each of approximately 63 CMV-associated TCRbeta sequences occurred in one to five individuals. Suggested: most of the CMV-linked TCR signature lies in CD4+ memory cells.

This CDR3 is built from 14 residues. The V end lost 0 bases, the J end lost 10 bases, and 14 bases lay between the germline ends. Germline CDR1 SGHRS, CDR2 YFSETQ. TCRdb keeps only in-frame clones here, not all; method: immunoSEQ multiplex PCR. The table includes tens of thousands of clones, about 80% detected once. The origin of this receptor is an adult in good health and CMV-seropositive. The chain recombines TRBV5-1 with TRBJ2-1, with a tentative D call TRBD1 (5 bases). Sequencing input: memory CD4+ T cells from blood. CDR3 in amino acids: CASSLAAGPLEQFF. Here the CDR3 DNA reads TGCGCCAGCAGCTTGGCCGCAGGGCCCCTCGAGCAGTTCTTC.